This T cell receptor beta chain comes out of a study of T-cell memory formation after mild COVID-19. The study's findings and limits: Cross-reactive memory apparently joined, as some responding clones appeared in pre-infection memory.

About this clonotype: Its antigen is unidentified.

The CDR3 has 16 residues. Germline CDR1 is LNHNV and CDR2 is YYDKDF (reference sequence). The V end was cut by 0 bases, the J end by 1 base, with 7 bases between. MiXCR, applied by TCRdb to the 5' RACE reads, yields one record per CDR3 protein. The table has roughly 130,000 distinct CDR3 sequences, about 5.9% seen once. Sequenced sample: PBMCs or a T cell subset sorted from them (not recorded which). The chain couples TRBV15 to TRBJ2-6; D may be TRBD2 (5 bases). The receptor's source is an adult woman who had mild COVID-19 (a few samples of this study predate the infection). Cell type and time point are not known. CDR3 in DNA: TGTGCCACCAGCAGAGATCGAGGGTCTGGGGCCAACGTCCTGACTTTC. This codes for CATSRDRGSGANVLTF.